A selection of T cell receptor beta chains follows, all from one sample in a study of blood T cell repertoires in COVID-19. TCRdb keeps only in-frame clones here, not all; method: immunoSEQ multiplex PCR. The sample contains fewer than 150,000 clones, roughly four fifths of which appear only once. What was sequenced was peripheral blood. The receptors come from a woman aged 50 to 60 with acute or convalescent COVID-19. Each CDR3 is given with its conserved first and last residue. A D gene is named only where the DNA matches it firmly. Clone size is stated in some rows and not others, as once, few, many or a class when expanded.

TRBD1	.	TRBV19	TRBJ1-5	TGTGCCAGTAGTATACCGACAGGGAGCAATCAGCCCCAGCATTTT	CASSIPTGSNQPQHF
.	few	TRBV18	TRBJ2-7	TGTGCCAGCTCACCATCCCAGGGGAACTACGAGCAGTACTTC	CASSPSQGNYEQYF
TRBD1	.	TRBV19	TRBJ2-7	TGTGCCAGTAGTATAAGCGGGACAGGGTTCGGCGAGCAGTACTTC	CASSISGTGFGEQYF
.	few	TRBV3-1/TRBV3-2	TRBJ1-3	TGTGCCAGCAGCCAGTCCCGGACTCAAGCTTCTGGAAACACCATATATTTT	CASSQSRTQASGNTIYF
.	few	TRBV15	TRBJ1-6	TGTGCCACCAGCAGAGATCCAGGGAATTCACCCCTCCACTTT	CATSRDPGNSPLHF
.	once	TRBV3-1/TRBV3-2	TRBJ2-2	TGTGCCAGCAGCCAAGACGGGGGTTACACCGGGGAGCTGTTTTTT	CASSQDGGYTGELFF
.	.	TRBV7-9	TRBJ2-2	TGTGCCAGCAGCTTAAGGGGGAACGCGAACACCGGGGAGCTGTTTTTT	CASSLRGNANTGELFF
.	.	TRBV2	TRBJ1-4	TGTGCCAGCAGTGTTGGAACAGGCAGAGAAAAACTGTTTTTT	CASSVGTGREKLFF
.	.	TRBV9	TRBJ2-1	TGTGCCAGCAGCGTAGAAGCTAGCTATTATGAGCAGTTCTTC	CASSVEASYYEQFF
.	.	TRBV27	TRBJ2-1	TGTGCCAGCAGTGGAGTAGCGGCAGGGTCTTTCCTCAATGAGCAGTTCTTC	CASSGVAAGSFLNEQFF
TRBD1	.	TRBV4-2	TRBJ1-1	TGTGCCAGCAGCCAAGGAGGGACAGTTTTGAACACTGAAGCTTTCTTT	CASSQGGTVLNTEAFF
.	few	TRBV6-5	TRBJ2-2	TGTGCCAGCAGTTCCCGACTCCTACCCGGGGAGCTGTTTTTT	CASSSRLLPGELFF
.	.	TRBV21-1	TRBJ1-1	TGTGCCAGCAGCTTCCCCTCATGGGGACAGCTTATGAACACTGAAGCTTTCTTT	CASSFPSWGQLMNTEAFF
TRBD1	.	TRBV24-1	TRBJ2-3	TGTGCCACCAGTTTCGGGACAGGTAGCACAGATACGCAGTATTTT	CATSFGTGSTDTQYF
TRBD1	few	TRBV6-5	TRBJ1-1	TGTGCCAGCAGGGACTCCGGGACAGGGTACGCTGAAGCTTTCTTT	CASRDSGTGYAEAFF
.	.	TRBV3-1/TRBV3-2	TRBJ1-5	TGTGCCAGCAGCCAGCGGGGCAATCAGCCCCAGCATTTT	CASSQRGNQPQHF
TRBD1	.	TRBV30	TRBJ1-1	TGTGCCTGGAGCTGGACAGGGCCCACTGAAGCTTTCTTT	CAWSWTGPTEAFF
.	.	TRBV2	TRBJ2-3	TGTGCCAGCGGTGGGGAGGACCGCACAGATACGCAGTATTTT	CASGGEDRTDTQYF
TRBD1	once	TRBV5-4	TRBJ1-2	TGTGCCAGCAGCTTGTTAGGGGGCGGTGGCTACACCTTC	CASSLLGGGGYTF
TRBD2	.	TRBV3-1/TRBV3-2	TRBJ2-3	TGTGCCAGCAGCCAAGGCCGACTAGCGGGGGGCAGGGCAGATACGCAGTATTTT	CASSQGRLAGGRADTQYF
.	once	TRBV18	TRBJ1-4	TGTGCCAGCTCACCACGTTCAGGATCGACTAATGAAAAACTGTTTTTT	CASSPRSGSTNEKLFF
TRBD1	.	TRBV18	TRBJ2-7	TGTGCCAGCTCACCTGACAGGGACTACGAGCAGTACTTC	CASSPDRDYEQYF
TRBD2	.	TRBV15	TRBJ2-7	TGTGCCACCAGAGCTAGCGGGAGCTCCTACGAGCAGTACTTC	CATRASGSSYEQYF
.	.	TRBV5-6	TRBJ1-6	TGTGCCAGCAGCTTAGCCGGGACAACCGACTATAATTCACCCCTCCACTTT	CASSLAGTTDYNSPLHF
TRBD1	.	TRBV25-1	TRBJ1-3	TGTGCCAGCAGTAAGACAGGGAGCTCTGGAAACACCATATATTTT	CASSKTGSSGNTIYF
.	.	TRBV5-1	TRBJ2-3	TGCGCCAGCAGCCCCCTCGGGAAGGACACAGATACGCAGTATTTT	CASSPLGKDTDTQYF